This T cell receptor (beta chain) was found in a study of radiotherapy plus CTLA-4 blockade in lung cancer. Only in-frame clones appear in the TCRdb table, and some are missing; sequencing was by immunoSEQ multiplex PCR. The sample lists some 110,000 clones; over 65% were seen once. On this clone itself: The antigen remains unidentified.

General study findings and limits: Expansion of tumor-derived TCR clones was observed in blood after radiotherapy plus ipilimumab.

The CDR3 runs 16 residues. Trimming took 4 bases from V and 2 from J; bases not matched to a gene: 9. Per germline, CDR1 MDHEN and CDR2 SYDVKM. The sequences come from peripheral blood, collected from a patient treated with radiotherapy plus ipilimumab. The TCR comes from a human donor with non-small cell lung cancer that progressed on radiotherapy plus ipilimumab. Some clones in this sample may be carry-over from other donors' samples. The chain couples TRBV28 to TRBJ1-2, with TRBD1 identical over 8 bases. CDR3 in amino acids: CASSSAGQAPNYGYTF. CDR3 coding DNA: TGTGCCAGCAGTTCAGCGGGACAGGCTCCAAACTATGGCTACACCTTC.